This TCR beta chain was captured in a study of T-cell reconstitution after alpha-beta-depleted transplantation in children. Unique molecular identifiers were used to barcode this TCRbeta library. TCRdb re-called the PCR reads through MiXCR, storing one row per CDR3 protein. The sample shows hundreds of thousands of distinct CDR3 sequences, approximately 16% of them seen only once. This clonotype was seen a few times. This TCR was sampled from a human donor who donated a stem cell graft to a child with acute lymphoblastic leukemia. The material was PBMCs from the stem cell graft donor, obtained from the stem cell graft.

The CDR3, as DNA: TGCGCCAGCAGCTTGGCCGGGACTAGCGATGAGCAGTTCTTC. Its protein is CASSLAGTSDEQFF. The genes are TRBV5-1 and TRBJ2-1; TRBD2 matches at 10 bases. V was clipped by 0 bases and J by 8 bases; unmatched bases: 2. The germline V gene has CDR1 SGHRS and CDR2 YFSETQ. This CDR3 spans 14 amino acids.